This TCR beta chain was observed in a study of CD8+ T cells in alopecia areata. General study points: On tofacitinib, scalp and blood still held many of the expanded lesional clones.

The J segment lost 1 base and the V segment lost 7 bases, leaving 6 bases of the junction unmatched. From germline, CDR1 is MNHNY and CDR2 SVGAGI (reference sequence). The CDR3 is 15 amino acids. In regard to this clone: Its specificity is not known.

Reverse transcription of extracted RNA yielded cDNA, which provided the sequencing template. The protocol was immunoSEQ multiplex PCR, while the TCRdb copy is restricted to in-frame clones and leaves out a portion. This sample yields roughly 200,000 clones, of which 53% are seen a single time; 10% to 13% belongs to the top ten. Noted treatment: oral pan-JAK inhibitor, 5-10 mg twice daily. This chain uses TRBV6-6 with TRBJ2-5, with 10 nucleotides matching TRBD2. The clonotype comes from a human donor with alopecia areata. This sample comprised CD8+ T cells sorted from blood, obtained at week 24, from a patient treated with tofacitinib. CDR3 DNA: TGTGCCAGCACCCAACTAGCGGGGTTCCAAGAGACCCAGTACTTC. The encoded protein is CASTQLAGFQETQYF.